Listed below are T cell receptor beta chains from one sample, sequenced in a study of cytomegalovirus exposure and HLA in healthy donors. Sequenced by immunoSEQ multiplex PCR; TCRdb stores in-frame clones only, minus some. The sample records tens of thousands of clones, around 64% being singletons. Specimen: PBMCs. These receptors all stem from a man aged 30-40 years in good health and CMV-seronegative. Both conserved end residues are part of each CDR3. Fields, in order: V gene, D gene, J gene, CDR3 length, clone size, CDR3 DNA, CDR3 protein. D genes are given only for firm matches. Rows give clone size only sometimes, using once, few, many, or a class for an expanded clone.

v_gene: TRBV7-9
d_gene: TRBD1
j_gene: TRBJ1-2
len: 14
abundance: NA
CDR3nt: TGTGCCAGCAGCAACACCGGGACAGGGAACCCTCGGGTCTTC
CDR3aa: CASSNTGTGNPRVF

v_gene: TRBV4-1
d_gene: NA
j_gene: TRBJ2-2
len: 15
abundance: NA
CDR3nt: TGCGCCAGCAGCCAAGGGACTACAAACACCGGGGAGCTGTTTTTT
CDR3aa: CASSQGTTNTGELFF

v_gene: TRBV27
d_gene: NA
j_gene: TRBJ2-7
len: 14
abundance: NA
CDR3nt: TGTGCCAGCAGTTTTCAGGTTGGCTCCTACGAGCAGTACTTC
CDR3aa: CASSFQVGSYEQYF

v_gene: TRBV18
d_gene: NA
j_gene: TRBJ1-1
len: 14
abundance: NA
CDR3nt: TGTGCCAGCTCACCACGAGGGTGGGACACTGAAGCTTTCTTT
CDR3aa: CASSPRGWDTEAFF

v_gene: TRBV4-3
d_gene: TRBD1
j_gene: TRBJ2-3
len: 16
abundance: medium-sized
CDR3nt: TGCGCCAGCAGCCAAGATAAGGCAGGGGGTGCAGATACGCAGTATTTT
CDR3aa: CASSQDKAGGADTQYF

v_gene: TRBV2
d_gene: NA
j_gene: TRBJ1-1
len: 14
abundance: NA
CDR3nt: TGTGCCAGCAGTGAACCGGGGTCGGACACTGAAGCTTTCTTT
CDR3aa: CASSEPGSDTEAFF

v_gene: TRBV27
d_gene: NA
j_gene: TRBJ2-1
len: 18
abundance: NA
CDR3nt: TGTGCCAGCAGTTTATCGACAGGACTTTCCAAGACCTACAATGAGCAGTTCTTC
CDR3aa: CASSLSTGLSKTYNEQFF

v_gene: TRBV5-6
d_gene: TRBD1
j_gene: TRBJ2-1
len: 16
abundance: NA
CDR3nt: TGTGCCAGCAGATCAGACAGGGGGAGCTCCTACAATGAGCAGTTCTTC
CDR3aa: CASRSDRGSSYNEQFF

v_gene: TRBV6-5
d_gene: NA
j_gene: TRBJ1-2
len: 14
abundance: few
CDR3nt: TGTGCCACTAAATACAGGGCTAGGGACTATGGCTACACCTTC
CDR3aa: CATKYRARDYGYTF

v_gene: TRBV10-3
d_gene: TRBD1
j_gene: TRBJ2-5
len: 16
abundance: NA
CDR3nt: TGTGCCATCAGCCGAATGTTGGGACAGGACCAAGAGACCCAGTACTTC
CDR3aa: CAISRMLGQDQETQYF

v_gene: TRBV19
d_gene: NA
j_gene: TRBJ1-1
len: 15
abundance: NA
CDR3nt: TGTGCCAGTAGTATAGAAGGGGGACACTACACTGAAGCTTTCTTT
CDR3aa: CASSIEGGHYTEAFF

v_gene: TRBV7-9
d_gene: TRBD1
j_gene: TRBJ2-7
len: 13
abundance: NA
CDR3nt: TGTGCCACTACAGGGGGTGACTCCTACGAGCAGTACTTC
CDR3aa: CATTGGDSYEQYF

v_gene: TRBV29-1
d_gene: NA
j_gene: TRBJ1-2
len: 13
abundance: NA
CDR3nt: TGCAGCGCCGTGGTGACCGTCGAGGAAGGCTACACCTTC
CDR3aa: CSAVVTVEEGYTF

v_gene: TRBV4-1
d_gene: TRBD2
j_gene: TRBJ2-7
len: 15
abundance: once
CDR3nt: TGCGCCAGCAGCCTTCGGACTAGCGTCTCCTACGAGCAGTACTTC
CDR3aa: CASSLRTSVSYEQYF

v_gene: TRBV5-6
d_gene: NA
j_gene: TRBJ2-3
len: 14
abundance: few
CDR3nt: TGTGCCAGCAGTTCCCCTAGAAGCACAGATACGCAGTATTTT
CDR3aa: CASSSPRSTDTQYF

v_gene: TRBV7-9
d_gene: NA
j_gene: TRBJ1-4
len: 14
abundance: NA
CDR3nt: TGTGCCAGCAGCGAAGGACAGACTAATGAAAAACTGTTTTTT
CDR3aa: CASSEGQTNEKLFF

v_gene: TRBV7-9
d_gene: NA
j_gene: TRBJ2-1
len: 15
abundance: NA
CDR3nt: TGTGCCAGCAGCTTAGTCGTGGGACAAGGCAATGAGCAGTTCTTC
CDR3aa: CASSLVVGQGNEQFF

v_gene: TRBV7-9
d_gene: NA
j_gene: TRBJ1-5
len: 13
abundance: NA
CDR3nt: TGTGCCAGCAGCCGGGGGACCGATCAGCCCCAGCATTTT
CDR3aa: CASSRGTDQPQHF

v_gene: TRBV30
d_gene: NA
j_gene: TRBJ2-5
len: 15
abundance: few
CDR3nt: TGTGCCTGGAGTACACTCAGGAGGGCAGGGGAGACCCAGTACTTC
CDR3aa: CAWSTLRRAGETQYF

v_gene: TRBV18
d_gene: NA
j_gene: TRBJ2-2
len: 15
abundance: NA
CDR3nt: TGTGCCAGCTCACCCCAACTATCGAACACCGGGGAGCTGTTTTTT
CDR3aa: CASSPQLSNTGELFF

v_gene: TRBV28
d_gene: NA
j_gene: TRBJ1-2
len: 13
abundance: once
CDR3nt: TGTGCCAGCAGTTCCACGGGGAACTATGGCTACACCTTC
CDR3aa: CASSSTGNYGYTF

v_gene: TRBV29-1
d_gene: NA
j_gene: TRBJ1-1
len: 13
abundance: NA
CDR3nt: TGCAGCGTGCATCGGGGTTTGAACACTGAAGCTTTCTTT
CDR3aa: CSVHRGLNTEAFF

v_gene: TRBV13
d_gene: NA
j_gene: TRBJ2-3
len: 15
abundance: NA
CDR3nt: TGTGCCAGCAGCGCCAGGCTCTCCAGCACAGATACGCAGTATTTT
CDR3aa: CASSARLSSTDTQYF

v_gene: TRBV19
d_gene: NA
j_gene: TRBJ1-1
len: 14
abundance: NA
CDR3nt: TGTGCCAGTAGTATTTCCCAGGGGCGGCCTGAAGCTTTCTTT
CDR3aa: CASSISQGRPEAFF

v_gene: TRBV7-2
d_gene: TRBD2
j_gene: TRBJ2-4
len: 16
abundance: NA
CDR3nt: TGTGCCAGCAGCCTACTAGCGGGGGGGCCGGGGAGCATTCAGTACTTC
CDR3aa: CASSLLAGGPGSIQYF

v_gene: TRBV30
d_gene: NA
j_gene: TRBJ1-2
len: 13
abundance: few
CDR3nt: TGTGCCTGGGGTGGGGTTGACAGATGTGGCTACACCTTC
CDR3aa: CAWGGVDRCGYTF

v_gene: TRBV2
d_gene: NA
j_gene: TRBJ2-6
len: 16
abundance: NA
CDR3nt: TGTGCCAGCAGTGCGGAGGGCAGTTCTGGGGCCAACGTCCTGACTTTC
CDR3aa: CASSAEGSSGANVLTF

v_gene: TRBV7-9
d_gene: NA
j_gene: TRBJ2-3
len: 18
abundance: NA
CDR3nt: TGTGCCAGCAGCCCATTTGGCGGAGACCTTACCCCCACAGATACGCAGTATTTT
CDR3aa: CASSPFGGDLTPTDTQYF

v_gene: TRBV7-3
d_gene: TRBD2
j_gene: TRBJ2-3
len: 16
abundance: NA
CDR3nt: TGTGCCAGCAGCCAAGGGGGCGGGAGGGCCACAGATACGCAGTATTTT
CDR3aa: CASSQGGGRATDTQYF

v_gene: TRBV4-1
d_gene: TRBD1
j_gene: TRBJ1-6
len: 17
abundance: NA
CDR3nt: TGCGCCAGCAGCCATCGACTTCAGGGGGCAGGGAAAGGGGCCCTCCACTTT
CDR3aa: CASSHRLQGAGKGALHF

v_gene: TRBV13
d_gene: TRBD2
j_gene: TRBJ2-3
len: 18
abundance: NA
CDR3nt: TGTGCCAGCAGCCTACACGGCCTAGCGGAGCTCCCAACAGATACGCAGTATTTT
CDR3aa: CASSLHGLAELPTDTQYF

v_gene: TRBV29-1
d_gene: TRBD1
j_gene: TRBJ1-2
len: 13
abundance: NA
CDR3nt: TGCAGCGTTGACGTAGGACAGGGCAGAGGCTACACCTTC
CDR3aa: CSVDVGQGRGYTF

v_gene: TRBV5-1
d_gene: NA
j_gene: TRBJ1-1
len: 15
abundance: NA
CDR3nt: TGCGCCAGCAGCATCAGAGGAACGGCGAACACTGAAGCTTTCTTT
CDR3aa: CASSIRGTANTEAFF